The clone carrying this T cell receptor (beta chain) showed up just a few times. This specimen belongs to a study of blood T cells in healthy people across ages. Trimming took 7 bases from V and 1 from J; bases not matched to a gene: 6. CDR3 length: 15 amino acids. A sample-barcoded 5' primer and a J-beta primer mix were used in a second PCR of about 7 to 11 cycles. TCRdb reprocessed the 5' RACE reads with MiXCR, giving one entry per CDR3 protein. Of some 850,000 distinct CDR3 sequences in the sample, 20% to 30% are singletons; the top ten hold 3%. A further study also used this sample, focusing on T cells of mothers and their children.

The sequencing input was blood. This TCR derives from a boy aged 5-17 years in good health. The gene calls are TRBV12-3 or TRBV12-4 and TRBJ2-5; 10 bases line up with TRBD1. The CDR3 reads CASTGGQGSQETQYF. DNA of the CDR3: TGTGCCAGCACCGGGGGACAGGGGTCCCAAGAGACCCAGTACTTC.